The following is a T cell receptor beta chain sequence with its context. Its antigen is undetermined. Here immunoSEQ multiplex PCR was the method, and the copy in TCRdb shows in-frame clones only, minus some. The sample records more than 65,000 clones, 75% to 85% being singletons. The data derive from a study of vaccination effects on CD4 cells after COVID-19. Turning to the study itself: Researchers obtained post-vaccine samples at a median of 72 days past the second dose.

Sequencing in the ViraFEST assay came after antigen-specific CD4+ T cells had been expanded with viral peptide pools, which were used to stimulate PBMC. Investigators separated out CD4+ T cells once around 11 days of culture had passed. Each participant received a vaccine that was either BNT162b2 or mRNA-1273, given as two doses. Vaccinated recipients, who were negative for nucleocapsid antibodies, had no history of SARS-CoV-2 infection. V dropped 0 bases and J dropped 8 bases, with 7 bases sitting between them. CDR3 size: 11 residues. CDR1 and CDR2 from the germline V gene are GTSNPN and SVGIG (reference sequence).

The sample consisted of CD4+ T cells from PBMCs cultured with HCoV-229E spike peptides, taken after COVID-19 vaccination. The chain uses TRBV30 and TRBJ1-2, with D perhaps matching TRBD1 (5 bases). The source of this sequence is a human donor who received a COVID-19 vaccine. The CDR3 coding sequence is TGTGCCTGGAGTGTTGGGGCCGGCTACACCTTC. It translates to CAWSVGAGYTF.